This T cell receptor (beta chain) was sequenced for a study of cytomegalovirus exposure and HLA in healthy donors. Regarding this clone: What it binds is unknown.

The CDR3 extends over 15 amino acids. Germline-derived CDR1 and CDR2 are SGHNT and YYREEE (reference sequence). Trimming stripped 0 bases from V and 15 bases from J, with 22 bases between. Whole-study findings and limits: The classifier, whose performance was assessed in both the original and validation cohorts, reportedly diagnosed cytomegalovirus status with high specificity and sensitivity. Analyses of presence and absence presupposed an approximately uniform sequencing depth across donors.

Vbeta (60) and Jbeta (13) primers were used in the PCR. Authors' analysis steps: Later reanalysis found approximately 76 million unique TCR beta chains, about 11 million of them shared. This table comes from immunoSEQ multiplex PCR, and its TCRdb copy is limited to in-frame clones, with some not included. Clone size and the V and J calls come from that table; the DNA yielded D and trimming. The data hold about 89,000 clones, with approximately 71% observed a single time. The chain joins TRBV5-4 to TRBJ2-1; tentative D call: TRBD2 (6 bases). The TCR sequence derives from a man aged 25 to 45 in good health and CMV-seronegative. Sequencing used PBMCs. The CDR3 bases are TGTGCCAGCAGCTTGGTGGGTGCGGTAGCGGAGGGCGGGTTCTTC. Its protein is CASSLVGAVAEGGFF. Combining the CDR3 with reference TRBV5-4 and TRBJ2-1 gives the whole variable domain ETGVTQSPTHLIKTRGQQVTLRCSSQSGHNTVSWYQQALGQGPQFIFQYYREEENGRGNFPPRFSGLQFPNYSSELNVNALELDDSALYLCASSLVGAVAEGGFFGPGTRLTVL.